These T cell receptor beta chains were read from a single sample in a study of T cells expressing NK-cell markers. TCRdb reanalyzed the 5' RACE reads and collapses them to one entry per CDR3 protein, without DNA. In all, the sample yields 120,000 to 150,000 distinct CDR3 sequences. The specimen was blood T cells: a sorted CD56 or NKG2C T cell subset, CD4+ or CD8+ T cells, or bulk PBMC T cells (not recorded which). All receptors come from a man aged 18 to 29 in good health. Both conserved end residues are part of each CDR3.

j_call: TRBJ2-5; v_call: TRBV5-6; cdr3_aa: CASSLRASGEETQYF
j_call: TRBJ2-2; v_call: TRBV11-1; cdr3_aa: CASSFSGTSGSKSGELFF
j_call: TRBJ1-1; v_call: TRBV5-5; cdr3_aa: CASSSGGYNTEAFF
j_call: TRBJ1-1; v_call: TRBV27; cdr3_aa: CASSFLVPTGNTEAFF
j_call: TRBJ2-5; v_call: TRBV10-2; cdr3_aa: CASIRQVGETQYF
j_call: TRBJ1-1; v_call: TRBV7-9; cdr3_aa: CASSTGAGTEAFF
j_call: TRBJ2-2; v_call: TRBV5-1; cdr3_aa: CASRPPDRPNTGELFF
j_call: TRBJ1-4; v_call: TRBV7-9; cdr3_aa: CASSITKTSNNEKLFF
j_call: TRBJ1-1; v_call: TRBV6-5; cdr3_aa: CASSYRSLNTEAFF
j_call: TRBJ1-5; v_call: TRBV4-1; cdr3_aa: CASSHTPGVQPQHF
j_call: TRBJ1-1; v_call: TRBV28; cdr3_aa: CASSLGRRVTEAFF
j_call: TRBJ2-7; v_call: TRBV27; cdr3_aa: CASTGSGSSEQYF
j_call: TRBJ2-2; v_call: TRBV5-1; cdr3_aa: CASSLGDRDGGELFF
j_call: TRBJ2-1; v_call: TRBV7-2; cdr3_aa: CASSLLKFGVSQFF
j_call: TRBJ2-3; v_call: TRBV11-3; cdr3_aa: CASSLAGERDTQYF
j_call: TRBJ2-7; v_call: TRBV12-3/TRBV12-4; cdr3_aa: CASSLGELYEQYF
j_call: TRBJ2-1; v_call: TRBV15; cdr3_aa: CATSRDSGALYNEQFF
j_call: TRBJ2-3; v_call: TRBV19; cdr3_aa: CASSIVGDSTDTQYF
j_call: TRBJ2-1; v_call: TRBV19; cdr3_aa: CASSIVVAYNEQFF
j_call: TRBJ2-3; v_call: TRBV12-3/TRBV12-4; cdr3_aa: CASIYRDGRTDTQYF
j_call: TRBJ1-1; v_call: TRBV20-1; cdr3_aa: CSARGGTEAFF
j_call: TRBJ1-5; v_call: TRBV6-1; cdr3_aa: CASSTGTYSNQPQHF
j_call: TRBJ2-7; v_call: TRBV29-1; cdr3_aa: CSAEGGTAAYEQYF
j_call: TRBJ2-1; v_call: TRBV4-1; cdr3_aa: CASSQDAADYNEQFF
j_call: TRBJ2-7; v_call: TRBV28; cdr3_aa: CASKPTGSSYEQYF
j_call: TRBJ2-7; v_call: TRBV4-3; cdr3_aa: CASSRGPGLVGYEQYF
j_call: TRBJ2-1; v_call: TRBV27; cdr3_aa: CASSLTDRLNNEQFF
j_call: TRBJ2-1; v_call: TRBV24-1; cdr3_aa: CATSQGALNEQFF
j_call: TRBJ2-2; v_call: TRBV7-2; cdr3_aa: CASRTDSTGELFF
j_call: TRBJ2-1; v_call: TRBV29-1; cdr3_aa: CSVEDEKEQFF
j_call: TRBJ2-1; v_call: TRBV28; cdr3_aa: CASSLYGGGSSYNEQFF
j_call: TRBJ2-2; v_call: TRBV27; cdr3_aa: CASSGRIGLGELFF
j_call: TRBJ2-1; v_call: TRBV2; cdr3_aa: CASSEGGGNEQFF
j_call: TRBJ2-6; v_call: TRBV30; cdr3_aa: CAWTSTGANVLTF
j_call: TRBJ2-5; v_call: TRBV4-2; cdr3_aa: CASSPRGGGGQETQYF
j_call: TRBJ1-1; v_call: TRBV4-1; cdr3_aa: CASTGSSFGNTEAFF
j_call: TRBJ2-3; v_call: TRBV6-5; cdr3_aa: CASSPALGAGRTDTQYF
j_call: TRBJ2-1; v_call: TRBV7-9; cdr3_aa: CASSLVAGIRNEQFF